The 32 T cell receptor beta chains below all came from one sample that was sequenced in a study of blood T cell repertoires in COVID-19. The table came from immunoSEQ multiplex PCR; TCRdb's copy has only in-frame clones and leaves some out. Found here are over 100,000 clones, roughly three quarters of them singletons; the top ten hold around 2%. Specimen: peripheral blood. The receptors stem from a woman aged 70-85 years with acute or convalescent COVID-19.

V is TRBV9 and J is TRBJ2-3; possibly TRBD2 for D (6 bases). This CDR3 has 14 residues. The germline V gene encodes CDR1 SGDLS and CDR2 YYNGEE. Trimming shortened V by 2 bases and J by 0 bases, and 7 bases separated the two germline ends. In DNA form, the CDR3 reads TGTGCCAGCAGCGTTGCGGGGAGCACAGATACGCAGTATTTT. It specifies CASSVAGSTDTQYF.

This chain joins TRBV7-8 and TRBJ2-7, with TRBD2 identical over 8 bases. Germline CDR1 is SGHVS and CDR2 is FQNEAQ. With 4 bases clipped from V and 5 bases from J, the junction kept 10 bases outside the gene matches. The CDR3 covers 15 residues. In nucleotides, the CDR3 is TGTGCCAGCAGCTCTTCTCCGGCGGGAGGAGACGAGCAGTACTTC. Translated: CASSSSPAGGDEQYF.

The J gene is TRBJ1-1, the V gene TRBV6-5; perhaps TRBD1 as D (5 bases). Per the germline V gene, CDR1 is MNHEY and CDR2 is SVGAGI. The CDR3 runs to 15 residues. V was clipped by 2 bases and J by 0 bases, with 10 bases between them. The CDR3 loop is CASSYDSYMNTEAFF. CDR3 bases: TGTGCCAGCAGTTACGACAGCTACATGAACACTGAAGCTTTCTTT.

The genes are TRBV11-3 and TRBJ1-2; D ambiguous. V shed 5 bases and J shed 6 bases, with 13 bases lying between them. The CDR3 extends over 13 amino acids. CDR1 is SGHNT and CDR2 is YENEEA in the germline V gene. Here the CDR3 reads CASSLKDGNGYTF. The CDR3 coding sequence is TGTGCCAGCAGCCTAAAGGACGGGAATGGCTACACCTTC.

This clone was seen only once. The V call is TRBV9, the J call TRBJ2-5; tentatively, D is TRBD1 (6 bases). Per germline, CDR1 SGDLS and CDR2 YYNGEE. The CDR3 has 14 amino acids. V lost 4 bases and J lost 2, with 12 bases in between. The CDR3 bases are TGTGCCAGCAGCCTCCAAGGGGGACAAGAGACCCAGTACTTC. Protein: CASSLQGGQETQYF.

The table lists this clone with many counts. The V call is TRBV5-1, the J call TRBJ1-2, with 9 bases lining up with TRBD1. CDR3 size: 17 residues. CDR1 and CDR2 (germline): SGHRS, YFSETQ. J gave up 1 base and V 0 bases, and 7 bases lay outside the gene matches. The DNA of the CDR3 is TGCGCCAGCAGCTTGGAACCTGACAGGGGGGGTAACTATGGCTACACCTTC. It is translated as CASSLEPDRGGNYGYTF.

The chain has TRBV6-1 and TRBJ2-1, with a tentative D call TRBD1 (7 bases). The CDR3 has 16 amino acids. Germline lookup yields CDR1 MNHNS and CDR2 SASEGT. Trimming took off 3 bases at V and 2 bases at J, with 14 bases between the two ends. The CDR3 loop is CASSDGGTAPYNEQFF. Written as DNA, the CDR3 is TGTGCCAGCAGTGATGGCGGGACAGCTCCCTACAATGAGCAGTTCTTC.

The chain's CDR3 is CASGFIQGAGGELFF. The CDR3, as DNA: TGTGCTAGTGGTTTCATACAGGGGGCTGGCGGGGAGCTGTTTTTT. The chain is built from TRBV12-5 and TRBJ2-2; TRBD1 matches 9 bases. This CDR3 contains 15 residues. Trimming at V came to 3 bases and at J to 7 bases, leaving 6 bases not matched to a gene. Germline V gene data show CDR1 as LGHNT and CDR2 as FRNRAP.

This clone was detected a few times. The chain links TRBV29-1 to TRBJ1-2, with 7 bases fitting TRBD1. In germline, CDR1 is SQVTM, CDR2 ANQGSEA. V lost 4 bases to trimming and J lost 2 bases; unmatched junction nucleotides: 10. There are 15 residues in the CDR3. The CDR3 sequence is CSVVGETGKNYGYTF. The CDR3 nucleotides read TGCAGCGTTGTGGGCGAGACAGGGAAGAACTATGGCTACACCTTC.

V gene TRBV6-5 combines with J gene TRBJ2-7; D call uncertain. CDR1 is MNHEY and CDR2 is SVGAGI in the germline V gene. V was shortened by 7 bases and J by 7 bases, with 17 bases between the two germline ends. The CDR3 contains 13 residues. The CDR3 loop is CASNVRNRLEQYF. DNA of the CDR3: TGTGCCAGCAATGTCAGGAACCGTTTGGAGCAGTACTTC.

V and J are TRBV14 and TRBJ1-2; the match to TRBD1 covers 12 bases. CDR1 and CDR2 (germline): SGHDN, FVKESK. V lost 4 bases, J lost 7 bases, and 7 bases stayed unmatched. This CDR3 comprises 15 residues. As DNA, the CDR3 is TGTGCCAGCAGCCCCTGGGACAGGGGGCCCGTTGGCTACACCTTC. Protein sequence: CASSPWDRGPVGYTF.

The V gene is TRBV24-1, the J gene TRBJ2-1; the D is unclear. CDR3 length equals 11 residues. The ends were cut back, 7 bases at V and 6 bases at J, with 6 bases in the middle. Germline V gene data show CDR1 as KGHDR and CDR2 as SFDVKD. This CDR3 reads CATSSFNEQFF. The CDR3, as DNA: TGTGCCACCAGCAGTTTCAATGAGCAGTTCTTC.

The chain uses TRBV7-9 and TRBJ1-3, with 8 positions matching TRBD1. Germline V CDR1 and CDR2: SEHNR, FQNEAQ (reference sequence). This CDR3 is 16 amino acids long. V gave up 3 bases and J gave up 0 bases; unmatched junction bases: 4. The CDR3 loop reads CASSFSGQDSGNTIYF. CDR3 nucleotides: TGTGCCAGCAGCTTCTCGGGACAGGACTCTGGAAACACCATATATTTT.

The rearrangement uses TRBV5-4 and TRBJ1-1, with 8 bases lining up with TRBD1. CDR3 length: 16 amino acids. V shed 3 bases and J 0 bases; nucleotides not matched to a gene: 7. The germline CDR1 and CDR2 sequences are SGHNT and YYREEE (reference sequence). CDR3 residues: CASSSGGRGLNTEAFF. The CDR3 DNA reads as TGTGCCAGCAGCTCCGGGGGCAGGGGGCTGAACACTGAAGCTTTCTTT.

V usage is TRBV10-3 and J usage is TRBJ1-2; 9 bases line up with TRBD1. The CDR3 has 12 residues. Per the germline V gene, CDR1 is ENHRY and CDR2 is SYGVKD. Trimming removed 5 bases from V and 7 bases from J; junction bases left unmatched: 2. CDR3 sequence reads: CAISTGGAGYTF. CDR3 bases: TGTGCCATCAGTACAGGGGGCGCTGGCTACACCTTC.

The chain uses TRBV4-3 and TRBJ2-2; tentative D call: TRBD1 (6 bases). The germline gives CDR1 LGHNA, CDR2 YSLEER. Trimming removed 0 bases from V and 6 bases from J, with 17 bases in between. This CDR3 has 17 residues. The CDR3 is CASSQEILGAIAGELFF. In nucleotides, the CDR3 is TGCGCCAGCAGCCAAGAAATATTGGGGGCAATAGCCGGGGAGCTGTTTTTT.

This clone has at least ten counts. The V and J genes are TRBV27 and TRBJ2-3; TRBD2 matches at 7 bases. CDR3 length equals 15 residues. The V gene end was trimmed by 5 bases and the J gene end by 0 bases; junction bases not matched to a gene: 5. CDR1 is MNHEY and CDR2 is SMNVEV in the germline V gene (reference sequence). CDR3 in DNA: TGTGCCAGCAGTCTAGCGGACCCAAGCACAGATACGCAGTATTTT. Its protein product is CASSLADPSTDTQYF.

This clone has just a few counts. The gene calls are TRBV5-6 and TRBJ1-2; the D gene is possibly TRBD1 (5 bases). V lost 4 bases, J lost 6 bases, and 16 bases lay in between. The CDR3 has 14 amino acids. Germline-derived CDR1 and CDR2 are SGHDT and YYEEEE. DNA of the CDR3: TGTGCCAGCAGCCGCTGGCAGGGTTCGAATGGCTACACCTTC. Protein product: CASSRWQGSNGYTF. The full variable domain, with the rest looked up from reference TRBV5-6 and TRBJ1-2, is DAGVTQSPTHLIKTRGQQVTLRCSPKSGHDTVSWYQQALGQGPQFIFQYYEEEERQRGNFPDRFSGHQFPNYSSELNVNALLLGDSALYLCASSRWQGSNGYTFGSGTRLTVV.

CDR3 sequence: CASSAHPGQGAWGANVLTF. The CDR3, as DNA: TGTGCCAGCAGCGCCCACCCGGGACAGGGGGCGTGGGGGGCCAACGTCCTGACTTTC. The chain uses TRBV7-2 and TRBJ2-6; 12 nucleotides agree with TRBD1. Germline V gene data show CDR1 as SGHTA and CDR2 as FQGNSA. This CDR3 spans 19 amino acids. J gave up 4 bases and V 5 bases, and 12 bases lay outside the gene matches. The full variable domain, completed using reference TRBV7-2 and TRBJ2-6, is GAGVSQSPSNKVTEKGKDVELRCDPISGHTALYWYRQSLGQGLEFLIYFQGNSAPDKSGLPSDRFSAERTGGSVSTLTIQRTQQEDSAVYLCASSAHPGQGAWGANVLTFGAGSRLTVL.

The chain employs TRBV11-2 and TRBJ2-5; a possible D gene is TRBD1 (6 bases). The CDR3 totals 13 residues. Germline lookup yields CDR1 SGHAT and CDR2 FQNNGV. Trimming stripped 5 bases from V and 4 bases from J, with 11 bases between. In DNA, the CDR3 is TGTGCCAGCAGCCGTGACAGGATAGAGACCCAGTACTTC. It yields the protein CASSRDRIETQYF.

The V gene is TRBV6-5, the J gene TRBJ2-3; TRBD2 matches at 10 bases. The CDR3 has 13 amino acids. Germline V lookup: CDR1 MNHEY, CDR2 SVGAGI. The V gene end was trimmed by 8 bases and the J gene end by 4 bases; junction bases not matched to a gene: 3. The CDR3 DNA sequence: TGTGCCAGCGCTCTAGCGGGAGCAGATACGCAGTATTTT. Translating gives CASALAGADTQYF.

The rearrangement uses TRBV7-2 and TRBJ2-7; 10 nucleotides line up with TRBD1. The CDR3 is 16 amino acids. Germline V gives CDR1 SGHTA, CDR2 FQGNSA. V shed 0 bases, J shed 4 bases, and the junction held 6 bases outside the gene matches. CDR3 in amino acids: CASSLAGGTGVYEQYF. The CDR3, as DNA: TGTGCCAGCAGCTTAGCGGGGGGGACAGGGGTATACGAGCAGTACTTC.

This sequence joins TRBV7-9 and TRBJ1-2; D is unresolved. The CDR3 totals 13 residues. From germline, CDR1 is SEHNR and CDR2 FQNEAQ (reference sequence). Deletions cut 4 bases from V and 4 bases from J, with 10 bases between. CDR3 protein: CASSSLQVYGYTF. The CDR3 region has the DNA TGTGCCAGCAGCTCCCTCCAGGTCTATGGCTACACCTTC.

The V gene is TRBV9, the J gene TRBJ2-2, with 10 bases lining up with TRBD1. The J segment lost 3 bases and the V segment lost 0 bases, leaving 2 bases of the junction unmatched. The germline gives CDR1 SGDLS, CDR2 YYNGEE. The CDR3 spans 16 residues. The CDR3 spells CASSVDGQGDTGELFF. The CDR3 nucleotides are TGTGCCAGCAGCGTAGATGGACAGGGGGACACCGGGGAGCTGTTTTTT.

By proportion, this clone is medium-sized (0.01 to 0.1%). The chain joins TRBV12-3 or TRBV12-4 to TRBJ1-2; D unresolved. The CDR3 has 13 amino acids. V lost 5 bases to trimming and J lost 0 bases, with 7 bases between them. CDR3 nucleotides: TGTGCCAGCAGTCCAGGATCTAACTATGGCTACACCTTC. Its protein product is CASSPGSNYGYTF.

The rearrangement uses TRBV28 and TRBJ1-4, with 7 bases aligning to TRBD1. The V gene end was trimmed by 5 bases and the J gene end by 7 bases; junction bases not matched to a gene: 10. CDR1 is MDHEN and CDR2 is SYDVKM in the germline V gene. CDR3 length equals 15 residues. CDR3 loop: CASSKRQGGIEKLFF. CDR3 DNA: TGTGCCAGCAGTAAGAGACAGGGCGGGATTGAAAAACTGTTTTTT.

DNA for the CDR3: TGTGCAAGTCGCTTAAAAGGGATTCCGGACAGGTCCTACGAGCAGTACTTC. Translated, it gives CASRLKGIPDRSYEQYF. The V call is TRBV12-2, the J call TRBJ2-7; the DNA was not compared with TRBD1, the D call given in the table. TRBV12-2 is a pseudogene. The CDR3 consists of 17 residues.

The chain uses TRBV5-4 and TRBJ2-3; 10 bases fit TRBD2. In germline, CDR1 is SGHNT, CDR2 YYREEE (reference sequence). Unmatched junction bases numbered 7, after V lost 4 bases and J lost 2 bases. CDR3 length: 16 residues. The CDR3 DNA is TGTGCCAGCAGCACTTTAGCGGGGGGTAACACAGATACGCAGTATTTT. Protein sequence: CASSTLAGGNTDTQYF.

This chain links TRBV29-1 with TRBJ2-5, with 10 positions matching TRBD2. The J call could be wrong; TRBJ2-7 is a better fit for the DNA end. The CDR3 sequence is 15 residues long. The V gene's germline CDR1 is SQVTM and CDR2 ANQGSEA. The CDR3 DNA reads TGCAGCGTTGAAGGACTAGCGGGCAGCTCCTACGAGCAGTACTTC. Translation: CSVEGLAGSSYEQYF.

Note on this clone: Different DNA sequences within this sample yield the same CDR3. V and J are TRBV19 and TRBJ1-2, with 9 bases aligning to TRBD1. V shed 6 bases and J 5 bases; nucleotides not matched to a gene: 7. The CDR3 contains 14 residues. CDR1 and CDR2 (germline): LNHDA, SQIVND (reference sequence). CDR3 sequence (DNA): TGTGCCAGTAGCCCCCGGGGACAGGGATATGGCTACACCTTC. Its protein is CASSPRGQGYGYTF.

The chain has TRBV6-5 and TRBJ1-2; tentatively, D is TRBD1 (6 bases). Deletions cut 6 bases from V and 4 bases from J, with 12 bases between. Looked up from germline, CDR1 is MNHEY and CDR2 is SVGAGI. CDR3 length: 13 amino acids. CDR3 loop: CASRLTGSYGYTF. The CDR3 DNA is TGTGCCAGCAGGCTTACAGGGAGCTATGGCTACACCTTC.

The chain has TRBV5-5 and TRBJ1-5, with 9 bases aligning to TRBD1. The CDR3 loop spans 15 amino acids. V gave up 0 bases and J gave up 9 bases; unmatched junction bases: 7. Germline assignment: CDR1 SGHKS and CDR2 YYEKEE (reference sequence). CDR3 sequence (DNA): TGTGCCAGCAGCTTGGACGACAGGGGGTCCCGGCCCCAGCATTTT. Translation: CASSLDDRGSRPQHF.